These 5 T cell receptor beta chains share one sample of origin, sequenced in a study of T-cell reconstitution after alpha-beta-depleted transplantation in children. The authors prepared the TCRbeta library with unique molecular identifiers. TCRdb ran MiXCR on the PCR reads and lists one entry per CDR3 protein. This sample has 250,000 to 300,000 distinct CDR3 sequences, with around 9.1% found just once. The sequenced sample was PBMCs, obtained before TCRalphabeta/CD19-depleted stem cell transplant. The receptors here all came from a boy under two years old with acute myeloid leukemia, due to receive a stem cell transplant.

This clonotype occurred many times. This chain connects TRBV9 to TRBJ1-1; D is uncertain. V lost 3 bases and J 0 bases, leaving 6 bases between the germline ends. The CDR3 contains 13 residues. The germline V gene encodes CDR1 SGDLS and CDR2 YYNGEE. The CDR3 DNA follows: TGTGCCAGCAGCGCCTACCTGAACACTGAAGCTTTCTTT. The encoded protein is CASSAYLNTEAFF. Complete variable domain (other parts from reference TRBV9 and TRBJ1-1): DSGVTQTPKHLITATGQRVTLRCSPRSGDLSVYWYQQSLDQGLQFLIQYYNGEERAKGNILERFSAQQFPDLHSELNLSSLELGDSALYFCASSAYLNTEAFFGQGTRLTVV.

At least ten counts were recorded for this clonotype. This sequence joins TRBV20-1 and TRBJ2-3; 13 bases align to TRBD2. The CDR3 sequence is 15 residues long. Trimming removed 5 bases from V and 4 bases from J; junction bases left unmatched: 6. Germline CDR1 DFQATT, CDR2 SNEGSKA (reference sequence). The CDR3 DNA is TGCAGTGCTCCCACTAGCGGGGGGGCCCCAGATACGCAGTATTTT. It specifies CSAPTSGGAPDTQYF.

Of note for this clonotype: This could be a read error, since a much larger clone is one nucleotide away. J is TRBJ2-7 and V is TRBV5-5; D could derive from TRBD1 or TRBD2 (5 bases each). Trimming removed 6 bases from V and 2 bases from J, with 15 bases in between. CDR1 is SGHKS, CDR2 YYEKEE, per germline (reference sequence). The CDR3 is made up of 14 amino acids. The CDR3 loop reads CASNPGIGAYEQYF. As DNA, the CDR3 is TGTGCCAGCAACCCCGGGATAGGGGCCTACGAGCAGTACTTC.

This clonotype was detected ten times or more. The rearrangement joins TRBV28 to TRBJ2-7, with D tentatively TRBD1 (5 bases). CDR1 is MDHEN and CDR2 is SYDVKM in the germline V gene. The CDR3 totals 13 residues. V lost 7 bases to trimming and J lost 2 bases, with 12 bases between them. The CDR3 region is CASTHRNTYEQYF. The CDR3 DNA follows: TGTGCCAGCACCCACAGGAATACCTACGAGCAGTACTTC.

This clonotype occurred a few times. The CDR3 reads CASSLGLALNQETQYF. The CDR3 DNA is TGTGCCAGCAGCCTCGGACTAGCGCTTAACCAAGAGACCCAGTACTTC. V and J are TRBV7-3 and TRBJ2-5; 9 positions agree with TRBD2. The CDR3 contains 16 residues. After removal of 5 bases from V and 0 bases from J, the junction contained 7 bases not matched to a gene. The germline V gene encodes CDR1 SGHTA and CDR2 FQGTGA. The complete variable domain, with remaining parts taken from reference TRBV7-3 and TRBJ2-5, reads GAGVSQTPSNKVTEKGKYVELRCDPISGHTALYWYRQSLGQGPEFLIYFQGTGAADDSGLPNDRFFAVRPEGSVSTLKIQRTERGDSAVYLCASSLGLALNQETQYFGPGTRLLVL.